Listed below are T cell receptor beta chains from one sample, sequenced in a study of cytomegalovirus exposure and HLA in healthy donors. Here immunoSEQ multiplex PCR was the method, and the copy in TCRdb shows in-frame clones only, minus some. Of 90,000 or so clones detected, about two thirds appear once; the ten largest clones hold about 15%. Specimen: PBMCs. The receptors originated from a woman in her fifties or sixties in good health and CMV-seropositive. CDR3s include the opening cysteine and the closing phenylalanine or tryptophan. A D gene is named only where the DNA matches it firmly. Rows give clone size only sometimes, using once, few, many, or a class for an expanded clone.

J | size | V | D | CDR3 | DNA
TRBJ2-5 | few | TRBV5-4 | - | CASSEFSKSYQETQYF | TGTGCCAGCAGCGAATTTTCGAAGAGTTACCAAGAGACCCAGTACTTC
TRBJ1-6 | - | TRBV6-6 | TRBD1 | CASTQTGLMNSPLHF | TGTGCCAGCACCCAGACAGGGCTCATGAACTCACCCCTCCACTTT
TRBJ2-4 | few | TRBV5-1 | TRBD2 | CASSLASGRAGTKNIQYF | TGCGCCAGCAGCTTGGCTAGCGGGAGGGCCGGGACCAAAAACATTCAGTACTTC
TRBJ2-1 | - | TRBV20-1 | - | CSDRPYNEQFF | TGCAGTGACAGACCCTACAATGAGCAGTTCTTC
TRBJ2-2 | - | TRBV27 | TRBD2 | CASRDAGGRNTGELFF | TGTGCCAGCCGCGATGCGGGGGGTAGGAACACCGGGGAGCTGTTTTTT
TRBJ2-2 | once | TRBV15 | - | CATSRDLTVGSGELFF | TGTGCCACCAGCAGAGATCTGACAGTAGGGTCCGGGGAGCTGTTTTTT
TRBJ1-2 | - | TRBV5-1 | - | CASSPAGEHYGYTF | TGCGCCAGCAGCCCGGCGGGGGAACACTATGGCTACACCTTC
TRBJ2-3 | - | TRBV28 | - | CASSLRGSSTDTQYF | TGTGCCAGCAGTTTAAGGGGGAGTAGTACAGATACGCAGTATTTT
TRBJ2-7 | once | TRBV27 | - | CASSLPPGVRQMEQQYF | TGTGCCAGCAGTTTACCGCCCGGGGTGCGGCAGATGGAGCAGCAGTACTTC
TRBJ1-1 | - | TRBV28 | TRBD1 | CASSYYRGGSAVAFF | TGTGCCAGCAGTTATTACAGGGGTGGTTCGGCTGTGGCTTTCTTT
TRBJ2-7 | - | TRBV5-6 | TRBD2 | CASSAGLAGVENEQYF | TGTGCCAGCAGCGCGGGACTAGCGGGAGTAGAGAACGAGCAGTACTTC
TRBJ1-2 | few | TRBV28 | - | CASSWEGRSYGYTF | TGTGCCAGCAGTTGGGAGGGTCGCTCCTATGGCTACACCTTC
TRBJ1-5 | - | TRBV28 | - | CASSLLGAQPQHF | TGTGCCAGCAGTTTGCTAGGGGCTCAGCCCCAGCATTTT
TRBJ2-1 | - | TRBV19 | TRBD2 | CASSHSGNSYNEQFF | TGTGCCAGTAGCCATAGCGGGAACTCCTACAATGAGCAGTTCTTC
TRBJ2-5 | - | TRBV5-1 | TRBD1 | CASSFGTGPLGTQETQYF | TGCGCCAGCAGCTTTGGGACAGGTCCCTTAGGTACGCAAGAGACCCAGTACTTC
TRBJ2-5 | - | TRBV5-4 | - | CASSSPVIETQYF | TGTGCCAGCAGCTCGCCGGTTATAGAGACCCAGTACTTC
TRBJ2-7 | - | TRBV6-1 | TRBD1 | CASSSVADRGKYF | TGTGCCAGCAGCTCGGTGGCAGACAGGGGAAAGTACTTC
TRBJ1-1 | - | TRBV29-1 | - | CSVSGGMNTEAFF | TGCAGCGTTTCCGGGGGTATGAACACTGAAGCTTTCTTT
TRBJ2-7 | - | TRBV28 | - | CASSPSPGHPLLWEQYF | TGTGCCAGCAGTCCATCCCCGGGACACCCGCTCCTTTGGGAGCAGTACTTC
TRBJ2-5 | - | TRBV28 | - | CASSFQDKQYF | TGTGCCAGCAGTTTTCAGGATAAGCAGTACTTC
TRBJ2-7 | - | TRBV27 | TRBD1 | CASRQQGVKYEQYF | TGTGCCAGCAGACAACAGGGGGTTAAGTACGAGCAGTACTTC
TRBJ2-7 | - | TRBV29-1 | - | CSVGRVPYEQYF | TGCAGCGTTGGGAGGGTTCCCTACGAGCAGTACTTC
TRBJ2-1 | few | TRBV29-1 | - | CSAWGDSYNEQFF | TGCAGCGCCTGGGGTGACAGCTACAATGAGCAGTTCTTC
TRBJ2-5 | - | TRBV28 | TRBD1 | CASSLTGEGETQYF | TGTGCCAGCAGTTTGACAGGGGAAGGAGAGACCCAGTACTTC
TRBJ1-1 | - | TRBV9 | - | CASSGGGASNTEAFF | TGTGCCAGCAGCGGAGGAGGGGCATCGAACACTGAAGCTTTCTTT
TRBJ2-7 | - | TRBV5-5 | - | CASSLGLFYEQYF | TGTGCCAGCAGCCTTGGACTGTTCTACGAGCAGTACTTC
TRBJ2-2 | - | TRBV28 | - | CASSVTVAEELFF | TGTGCCAGCAGCGTGACAGTAGCTGAGGAGCTGTTTTTT
TRBJ2-3 | few | TRBV7-9 | - | CASSLRGERDTQYF | TGTGCCAGCAGCTTGCGGGGTGAGAGAGATACGCAGTATTTT
TRBJ1-2 | - | TRBV11-2 | - | CASSQQMNSYTF | TGTGCCAGCAGCCAACAAATGAATAGCTACACCTTC